The T cell receptor (beta chain) described here comes from a study of T cell repertoires in cytomegalovirus infection. Background on the study: Signatures in public TCR beta sequences pointed to both CMV infection and matching HLA type.

As to this clonotype: Its antigen is not identified. This may be a read error, as it is one base from a much larger clone.

TCRdb re-analysed the reads in MiXCR, keeping a single row per CDR3 protein. The sample consists of nearly 650,000 distinct CDR3 sequences, 20% to 25% of them appearing once. Findings and caveats of the study: Cumulative public TCR beta family frequency identified carriers of CMV plus the relevant HLA. Clonotype analysis showed dominance of the ex vivo response by HLA-C-restricted CMV-specific TCR beta clonotypes.

V was pared by 4 bases and J by 3 bases, with 16 bases between. The CDR3 sequence is 15 residues long. CDR1 SGHDN and CDR2 FVKESK come from the germline V gene. Specimen: CD8+ T cells from PBMCs. The sequence came from a human donor in good health (CMV status not recorded). Some clones in this sample may be carry-over from other donors' samples. This chain joins TRBV14 and TRBJ2-7; no firm D call. The CDR3 bases are TGTGCCAGCAGCCCTAGGCCGAGACGGATCTACGAGCAGTACTTC. Amino acids: CASSPRPRRIYEQYF. The whole variable domain, remainder taken from reference TRBV14 and TRBJ2-7, is EAGVTQFPSHSVIEKGQTVTLRCDPISGHDNLYWYRRVMGKEIKFLLHFVKESKQDESGMPNNRFLAERTGGTYSTLKVQPAELEDSGVYFCASSPRPRRIYEQYFGPGTRLTVT.